This T cell receptor beta chain was recorded in a study of blood T cell repertoires in COVID-19. Overall study context: T cells, B-cell-depleted T cells, or PBMCs provided the cDNA or gDNA that served as material.

Methods used by the authors: Reference gene primer amplification gave nucleated cell count estimates. The table came from immunoSEQ multiplex PCR; TCRdb's copy has only in-frame clones and leaves some out. The V and J calls and clone size are taken from that table; D and trimming were inferred from the DNA. The sample holds 300,000 to 400,000 clones, around 87% seen once. V was pared by 3 bases and J by 4 bases, with 15 bases of the junction left unmatched. Per the germline V gene, CDR1 is KGHDR and CDR2 is SFDVKD. This CDR3 contains 20 residues. The chain links TRBV24-1 to TRBJ2-2; the match to TRBD2 covers 11 bases. This TCR derives from a woman younger than 45 with acute COVID-19. The sequencing sample was made of PBMCs or T cells enriched from blood (not recorded which). CDR3 amino acids: CATSDPTRLAGGPLTGELFF. CDR3 in DNA: TGTGCCACCAGTGATCCTACTCGATTAGCGGGGGGGCCACTCACCGGGGAGCTGTTTTTT.